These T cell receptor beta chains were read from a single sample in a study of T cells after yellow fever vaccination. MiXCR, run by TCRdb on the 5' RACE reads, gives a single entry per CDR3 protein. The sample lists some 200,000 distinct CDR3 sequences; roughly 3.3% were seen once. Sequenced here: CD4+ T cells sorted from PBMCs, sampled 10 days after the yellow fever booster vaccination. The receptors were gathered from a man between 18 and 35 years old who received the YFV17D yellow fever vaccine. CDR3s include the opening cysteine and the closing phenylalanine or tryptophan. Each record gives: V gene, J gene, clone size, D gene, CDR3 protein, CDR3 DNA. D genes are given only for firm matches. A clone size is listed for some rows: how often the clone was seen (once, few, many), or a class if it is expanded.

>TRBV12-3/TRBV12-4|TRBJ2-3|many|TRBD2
CASSSQRGRLDTQYF
TGTGCCAGCAGTTCCCAGCGGGGGAGGTTGGATACGCAGTATTTT
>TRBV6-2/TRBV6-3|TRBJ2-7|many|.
CASSYAGTGWYEQYF
TGTGCCAGCAGTTACGCCGGGACGGGATGGTACGAGCAGTACTTC
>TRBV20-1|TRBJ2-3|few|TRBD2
CSARGWVRGGATDTQYF
TGCAGTGCTAGAGGGTGGGTACGCGGGGGGGCCACAGATACGCAGTATTTT
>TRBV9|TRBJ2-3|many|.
CASSAPSSGTSTDTQYF
TGTGCCAGCAGCGCGCCTTCCTCTGGGACTAGCACAGATACGCAGTATTTT
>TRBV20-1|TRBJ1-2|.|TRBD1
CSASGPGQGNYGYTF
TGCAGTGCTAGCGGACCGGGACAGGGGAACTATGGCTACACCTTC
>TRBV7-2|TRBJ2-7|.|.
CASSLTVAAAYEQYF
TGTGCCAGCAGCTTGACAGTCGCAGCGGCCTACGAGCAGTACTTC
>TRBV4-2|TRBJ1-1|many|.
CASSQDGPRGGYNTEAFF
TGTGCCAGCAGCCAAGATGGCCCTCGGGGGGGTTACAACACTGAAGCTTTCTTT
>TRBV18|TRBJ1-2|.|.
CASSPTGSTDYGYTF
TGTGCCAGCTCACCGACGGGCAGCACAGACTATGGCTACACCTTC
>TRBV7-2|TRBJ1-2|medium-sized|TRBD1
CASSLPTGGYGYTF
TGTGCCAGCAGCTTACCGACAGGGGGCTATGGCTACACCTTC
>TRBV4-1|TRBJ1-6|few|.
CASSQGRVLAVSPLHF
TGCGCCAGCAGCCAGGGCAGGGTCTTGGCCGTTTCACCCCTCCACTTT
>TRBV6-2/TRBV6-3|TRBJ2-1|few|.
CASIRGPTYNEQFF
TGTGCCAGCATCCGGGGTCCAACCTACAATGAGCAGTTCTTC
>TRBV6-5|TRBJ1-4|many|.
CASSSGTYAEKLFF
TGTGCCAGCAGTTCCGGGACGTACGCTGAAAAACTGTTTTTT
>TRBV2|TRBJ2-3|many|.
CASSPSGLYTQYF
TGTGCCAGCAGTCCCTCGGGCCTTTATACGCAGTATTTT
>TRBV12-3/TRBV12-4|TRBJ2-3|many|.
CASSSSSNTQYF
TGTGCCAGCAGTTCCAGTAGTAATACGCAGTATTTT
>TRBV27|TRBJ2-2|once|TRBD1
CASSLGQGAYGELYF
TGTGCCAGCAGTTTAGGACAGGGGGCGTACGGGGAGCTGTATTTT
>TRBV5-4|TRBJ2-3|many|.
CASSQGGRGHGDTQYF
TGTGCCAGCAGCCAAGGTGGGAGGGGGCACGGAGATACGCAGTATTTT
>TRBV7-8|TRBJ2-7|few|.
CASSLGSSGAPYEQYF
TGTGCCAGCAGCTTAGGGTCATCAGGGGCCCCCTACGAGCAGTACTTC
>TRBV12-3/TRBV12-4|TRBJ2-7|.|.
CASSHPLGVTPYEQYF
TGTGCCAGCAGCCACCCTTTGGGGGTGACCCCCTACGAGCAGTACTTC
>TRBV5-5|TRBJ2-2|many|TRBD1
CASSRTGQSAGELFF
TGTGCCAGCAGCCGCACGGGACAGTCCGCCGGGGAGCTGTTTTTT
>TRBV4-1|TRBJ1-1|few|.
CASSQGTPNTEAFF
TGCGCCAGCAGCCAAGGGACACCTAACACTGAAGCTTTCTTT
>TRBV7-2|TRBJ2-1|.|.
CASSPLLLEQFF
TGTGCCAGCAGCCCCCTTCTTCTTGAGCAGTTCTTC
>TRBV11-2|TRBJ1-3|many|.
CASSLTGGNTIYF
TGTGCCAGCAGCTTGACAGGTGGAAACACCATATATTTT
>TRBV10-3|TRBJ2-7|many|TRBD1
CAIRQTGDSFYEQYF
TGTGCCATCAGGCAAACAGGGGATTCCTTCTACGAGCAGTACTTC
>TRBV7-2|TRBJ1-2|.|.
CASSLDRENGYTF
TGTGCCAGCAGCTTAGACAGGGAGAATGGCTACACCTTC
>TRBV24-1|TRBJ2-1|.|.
CATSDSGTERVEQFF
TGTGCCACCAGTGATTCCGGGACGGAGAGGGTTGAGCAGTTCTTC
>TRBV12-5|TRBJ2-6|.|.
CASGLVGVASGANVLTF
TGTGCTAGTGGTTTGGTTGGAGTGGCCTCTGGGGCCAACGTCCTGACTTTC
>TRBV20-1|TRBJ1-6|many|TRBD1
CSAREGARNSPLHF
TGCAGTGCTAGGGAGGGGGCGCGCAATTCACCCCTCCACTTT
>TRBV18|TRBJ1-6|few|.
CASSRRRDNSPLHF
TGTGCCAGCTCGCGGCGCAGGGACAATTCACCCCTCCACTTT
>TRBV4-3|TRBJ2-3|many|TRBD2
CASSQGAGTSVPDTQYF
TGCGCCAGCAGCCAAGGCGCCGGGACTAGCGTCCCCGATACGCAGTATTTT
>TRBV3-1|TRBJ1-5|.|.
CASSQDEGLQQPQHF
TGTGCCAGCAGCCAAGATGAAGGGTTACAGCAGCCCCAGCATTTT
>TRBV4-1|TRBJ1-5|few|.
CASSQDPRGLGNQPQHF
TGCGCCAGCAGCCAAGACCCCCGGGGTTTAGGCAATCAGCCCCAGCATTTT
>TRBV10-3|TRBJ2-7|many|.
CATRGPTEDEQYF
TGTGCCACCCGGGGACCCACGGAGGACGAGCAGTACTTC
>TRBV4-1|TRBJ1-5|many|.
CASSQVGRGNQPQHF
TGCGCCAGCAGCCAAGTCGGCAGGGGTAATCAGCCCCAGCATTTT
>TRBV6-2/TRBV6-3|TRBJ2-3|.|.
CASSPLGAGTDTQYF
TGTGCCAGCAGTCCGCTCGGGGCGGGCACAGATACGCAGTATTTT
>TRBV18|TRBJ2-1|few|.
CASSPERGSYNEQFF
TGTGCCAGCTCACCCGAGAGGGGTTCCTACAATGAGCAGTTCTTC
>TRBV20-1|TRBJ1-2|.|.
CSAGDTYYGYTF
TGCAGTGCGGGGGACACTTACTATGGCTACACCTTC
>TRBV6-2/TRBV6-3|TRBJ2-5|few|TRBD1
CAGTPTGRETQYF
TGTGCCGGAACTCCGACAGGGAGAGAGACCCAGTACTTC
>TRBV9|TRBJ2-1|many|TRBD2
CASSVNTYLAGGHNEQFF
TGTGCCAGCAGCGTAAACACTTACCTAGCGGGGGGCCACAATGAGCAGTTCTTC
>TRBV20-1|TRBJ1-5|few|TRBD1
CSARDGRQGYNQPQHF
TGCAGTGCTAGAGATGGTAGACAGGGGTACAATCAGCCCCAGCATTTT
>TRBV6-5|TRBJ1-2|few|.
CASKFGSHLNYGYTF
TGTGCCAGCAAGTTCGGAAGCCACCTTAACTATGGCTACACCTTC
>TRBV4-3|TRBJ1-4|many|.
CASSQDPGHTEKLFF
TGCGCCAGCAGCCAAGATCCCGGACATACTGAAAAACTGTTTTTT
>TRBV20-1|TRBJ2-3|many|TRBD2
CSARWEGSRTDTQYF
TGCAGTGCTAGATGGGAGGGGTCGAGAACAGATACGCAGTATTTT
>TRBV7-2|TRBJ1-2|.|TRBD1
CASSFRTGADGYTF
TGTGCCAGCAGCTTCCGGACAGGGGCGGATGGCTACACCTTC
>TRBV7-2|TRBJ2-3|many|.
CASSLASLDTQYF
TGTGCCAGCAGCTTAGCTAGCTTAGATACGCAGTATTTT
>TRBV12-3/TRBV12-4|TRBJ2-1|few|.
CASSPGLAGFF
TGTGCCAGCAGTCCGGGACTGGCGGGGTTCTTC
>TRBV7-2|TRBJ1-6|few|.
CASSLGGARLPLHF
TGTGCCAGCAGCTTAGGGGGGGCGCGGCTACCCCTCCACTTT
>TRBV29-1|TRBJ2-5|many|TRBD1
CSVEGQSQETQYF
TGCAGCGTTGAGGGACAGAGCCAAGAGACCCAGTACTTC
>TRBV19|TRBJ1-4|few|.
CASRRHSRGTGGYEKLFF
TGTGCCAGTAGAAGACACTCTCGGGGTACCGGGGGTTATGAAAAACTGTTTTTT
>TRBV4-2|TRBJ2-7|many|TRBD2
CASGAGDVYEQYF
TGTGCCAGCGGAGCGGGGGATGTCTACGAGCAGTACTTC
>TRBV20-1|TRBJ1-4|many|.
CSARRGSANEKLFF
TGCAGTGCTAGAAGGGGGTCGGCTAATGAAAAACTGTTTTTT
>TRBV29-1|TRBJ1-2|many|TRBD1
CSAKDRNGYTF
TGCAGCGCCAAGGACAGGAATGGCTACACCTTC
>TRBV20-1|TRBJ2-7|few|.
CSASQVNEQYF
TGCAGTGCTAGTCAGGTCAACGAGCAGTACTTC
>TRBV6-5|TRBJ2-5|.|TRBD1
CASSYSDRGTETQYF
TGTGCCAGCAGTTACTCGGACAGGGGGACGGAGACCCAGTACTTC
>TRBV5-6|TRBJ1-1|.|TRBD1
CASSRDRLMNTEAFF
TGTGCCAGCAGCCGGGACAGGCTAATGAACACTGAAGCTTTCTTT
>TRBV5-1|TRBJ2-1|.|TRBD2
CASSFLGGNNEQFF
TGCGCCAGCAGCTTCCTGGGGGGGAACAATGAGCAGTTCTTC
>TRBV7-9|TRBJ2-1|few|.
CANSLGGDNEQFF
TGTGCCAACAGCTTAGGGGGAGACAATGAGCAGTTCTTC
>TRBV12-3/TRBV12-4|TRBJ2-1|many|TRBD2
CASRRTSGGGNEQFF
TGTGCCAGCAGAAGGACTAGCGGGGGTGGGAATGAGCAGTTCTTC
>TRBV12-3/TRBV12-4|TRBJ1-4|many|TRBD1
CASSPDRGHEKLFF
TGTGCCAGCAGTCCGGACAGGGGGCATGAAAAACTGTTTTTT
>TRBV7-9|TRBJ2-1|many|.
CASSLAQWRVPFF
TGTGCCAGCAGCTTAGCGCAATGGAGGGTCCCGTTCTTC